This T cell receptor beta chain comes out of a study of cytomegalovirus exposure and HLA in healthy donors. Study results and caveats: CMV serostatus was the only recorded immune exposure for donors.

As regards this clone: Antigen specificity is unknown.

The PCR was carried out with 60 Vbeta primers and 13 Jbeta primers. Produced via immunoSEQ multiplex PCR; TCRdb's table is partial and in-frame only. Here the sample spans approximately 140,000 clones, more than 75% being singletons. The CDR3 consists of 20 residues. V lost 0 bases to trimming and J lost 1 base; unmatched junction nucleotides: 16. The germline gives CDR1 LGHNA, CDR2 YNFKEQ. Input material: PBMCs. V gene TRBV4-2 combines with J gene TRBJ2-7; 9 bases are a match to TRBD1. This clonotype originated in a man aged 35 to 55 in good health and CMV-seronegative. The DNA of the CDR3 is TGTGCCAGCAGCCAAGATCCCGCGGACAGGGGCCATCCTAATTCCTACGAGCAGTACTTC. Translated: CASSQDPADRGHPNSYEQYF.